Detailed here is one T cell receptor beta chain. Its antigen is not known. CDR3 length equals 14 residues. CDR1 and CDR2 from the germline V gene are SGHNT and YENEEA. Trimming at V came to 5 bases and at J to 3 bases, leaving 6 bases not matched to a gene. This table comes from immunoSEQ multiplex PCR, and its TCRdb copy is limited to in-frame clones, with some not included. The sample consists of about 1,800 clones, 15% to 20% of them appearing once. This record belongs to a study of T cells in localized non-small cell lung cancer. Notes on the study in general: Elevated blood T cell density was associated with longer overall survival.

The V and J genes are TRBV11-3 and TRBJ1-2; TRBD1 agrees at 7 bases. The sample consisted of normal lung tissue next to the tumor, taken before any cancer treatment. This sequence originates from a woman aged 35 to 69 with stage I lung adenocarcinoma. The CDR3 spells CASSPDRWDYGYTF. CDR3 DNA sequence: TGTGCCAGCAGCCCGGACAGGTGGGACTATGGCTACACCTTC.